This T cell receptor (beta chain) was recorded in a study of cytomegalovirus exposure and HLA in healthy donors. Whole-study context: Genotyping showed 81% of over 350 donors falling in the Caucasian-associated ancestry cluster.

Primers: 60 Vbeta forward and 13 Jbeta reverse. Using immunoSEQ multiplex PCR, the repertoire was profiled, and TCRdb retains in-frame clones only, with some absent. The data show fewer than 200,000 clones, 80% seen once. With respect to this clone: Its antigen remains unidentified.

The CDR3 length is 14 residues. In germline, CDR1 is SGHRS, CDR2 YFSETQ. Trimming removed 1 base from V and 3 bases from J, with 10 bases in between. Study-wide results and caveats: In a later analysis, specific HLA alleles were associated with 15,000 to 20,000 TCR beta sequences at a 0.05 false discovery rate.

This chain connects TRBV5-1 to TRBJ2-5, with a tentative D call TRBD1 (5 bases). Sequenced: PBMCs. The TCR comes from a woman aged 50 to 60 in good health and CMV-seronegative. Here the CDR3 reads CASSLMQGKETQYF. The CDR3 DNA sequence: TGCGCCAGCAGCTTGATGCAGGGTAAAGAGACCCAGTACTTC.